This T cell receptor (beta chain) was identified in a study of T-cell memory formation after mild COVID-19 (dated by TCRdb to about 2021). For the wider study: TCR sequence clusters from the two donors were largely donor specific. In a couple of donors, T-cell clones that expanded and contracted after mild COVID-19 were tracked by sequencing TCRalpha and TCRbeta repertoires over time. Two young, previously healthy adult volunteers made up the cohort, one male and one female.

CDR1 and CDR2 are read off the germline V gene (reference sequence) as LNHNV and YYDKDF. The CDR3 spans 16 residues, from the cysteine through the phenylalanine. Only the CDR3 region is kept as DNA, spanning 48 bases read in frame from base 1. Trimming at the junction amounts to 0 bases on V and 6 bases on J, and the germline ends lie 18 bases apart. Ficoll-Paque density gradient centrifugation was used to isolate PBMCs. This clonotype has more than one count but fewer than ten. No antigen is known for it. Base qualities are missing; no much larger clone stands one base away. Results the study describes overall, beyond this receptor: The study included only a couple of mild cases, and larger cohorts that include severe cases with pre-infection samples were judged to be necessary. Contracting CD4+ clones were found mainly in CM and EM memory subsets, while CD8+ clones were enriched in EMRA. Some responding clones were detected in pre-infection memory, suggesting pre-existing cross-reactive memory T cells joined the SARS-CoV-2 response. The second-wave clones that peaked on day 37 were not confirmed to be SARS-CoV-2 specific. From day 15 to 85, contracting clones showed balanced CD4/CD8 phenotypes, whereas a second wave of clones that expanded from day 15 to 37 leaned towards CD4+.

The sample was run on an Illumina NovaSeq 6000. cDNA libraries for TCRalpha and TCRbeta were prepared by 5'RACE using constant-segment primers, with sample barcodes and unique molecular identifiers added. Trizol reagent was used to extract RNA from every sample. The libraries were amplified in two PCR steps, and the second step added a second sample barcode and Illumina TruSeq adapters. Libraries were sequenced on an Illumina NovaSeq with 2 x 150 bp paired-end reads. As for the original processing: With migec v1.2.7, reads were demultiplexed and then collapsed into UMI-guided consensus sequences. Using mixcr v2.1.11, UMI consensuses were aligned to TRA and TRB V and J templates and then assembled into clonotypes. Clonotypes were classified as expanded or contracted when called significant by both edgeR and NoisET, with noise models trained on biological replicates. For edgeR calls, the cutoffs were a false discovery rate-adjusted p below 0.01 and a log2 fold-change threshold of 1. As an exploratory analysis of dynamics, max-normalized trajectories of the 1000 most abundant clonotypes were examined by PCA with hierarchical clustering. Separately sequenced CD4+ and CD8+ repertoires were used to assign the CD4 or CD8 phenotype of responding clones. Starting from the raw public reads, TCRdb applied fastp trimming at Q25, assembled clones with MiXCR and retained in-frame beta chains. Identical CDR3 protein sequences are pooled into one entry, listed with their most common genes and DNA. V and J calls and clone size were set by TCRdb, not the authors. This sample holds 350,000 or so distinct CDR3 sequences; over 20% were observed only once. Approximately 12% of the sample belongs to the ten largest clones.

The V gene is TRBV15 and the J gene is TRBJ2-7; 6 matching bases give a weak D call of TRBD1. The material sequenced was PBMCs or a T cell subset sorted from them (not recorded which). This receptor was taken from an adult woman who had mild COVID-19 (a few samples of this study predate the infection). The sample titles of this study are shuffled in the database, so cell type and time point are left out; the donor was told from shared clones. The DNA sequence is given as TGTGCCACCAGCAGAGATCCTCCAGGGGTGGTTAGCGAGCAGTACTTC. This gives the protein CATSRDPPGVVSEQYF.